The clone carrying this T cell receptor beta chain has ten or more counts. Its target is unknown. Germline loops: CDR1 LNHNV, CDR2 YYDKDF (reference sequence). Trimming took off 0 bases at V and 0 bases at J, with 18 bases between the two ends. This CDR3 region has 18 residues. The data derive from a study of T cell responses to AZD1222 COVID-19 vaccine. Study context: Second doses at about 4 or about 12 weeks were pooled. The study, taken as a whole, reports: Seropositive AZD1222 recipients at baseline numbered only five or six.

Sequenced by immunoSEQ multiplex PCR; TCRdb stores in-frame clones only, minus some. The data contain 63,000 or so clones, around 86% of them singletons. The chain links TRBV15 to TRBJ2-7, with a weak D call TRBD1 (6 bases). The sequence derives from an adult in good health. Here the sequenced sample was peripheral blood, taken on day 0 of AZD1222 vaccination. The CDR3 loop reads CATSREYAQNRASYEQYF. DNA of the CDR3: TGTGCCACCAGCAGAGAATACGCGCAAAACAGGGCCTCCTACGAGCAGTACTTC.